The 3 T cell receptor beta chains reported below all come from one sample, sequenced in a study of Graves' ophthalmopathy and Graves' hyperthyroidism. Amplifying from RNA transcripts, the study obtained TCR beta CDR3 regions. The first round was an RT-PCR with HTBI primers, and the second round was a multiplex PCR. TCRdb processed the multiplex PCR reads anew with MiXCR; each CDR3 protein has one entry. The sample records some 390,000 distinct CDR3 sequences, 15% to 20% being singletons. The material sequenced was peripheral blood. Every receptor here comes from a woman aged 18-29 years with Graves' ophthalmopathy.

This clonotype was detected a few times. Being one base from a much bigger clone, this may be a read error. Here the CDR3 omits its conserved ending phenylalanine or tryptophan, so a read error is the likely source. J is TRBJ1-1 and V is TRBV11-2, with D hard to call. The CDR3 consists of 13 residues. Deletions cut 6 bases from V and 2 bases from J, with 10 bases between. CDR1 SGHAT and CDR2 FQNNGV come from the germline V gene. CDR3 DNA sequence: TGTGCCAGCAGTCAACACACCAACACTGAAGCTTTCTCT. It yields the protein CASSQHTNTEAFS.

This clonotype was counted ten times or more. The chain is built from TRBV11-1 and TRBJ2-7, with 9 bases identical to TRBD2. The CDR3 covers 16 residues. The V and J ends lost 5 bases and 0 bases, in that order; junction bases with no gene match: 8. Germline CDR1 reads SGHAT; CDR2 reads FQDESV (reference sequence). The CDR3 reads CASSPTQTSGSYEQYF. CDR3 in DNA: TGTGCCAGCAGCCCTACCCAGACTAGCGGCTCCTACGAGCAGTACTTC.

This clonotype showed up many times. The CDR3 bases are TGTGCCAGCAGTGACAGGGAGGACGAGCAGTACTTC. It yields the protein CASSDREDEQYF. The rearrangement uses TRBV2 and TRBJ2-7, with D possibly being TRBD2 (6 bases). Germline CDR1 SNHLY, CDR2 FYNNEI. V lost 3 bases and J lost 5, with 8 bases in between. The CDR3 runs to 12 residues.